The rows below give T cell receptor beta chains drawn from one sample of a study of shared clonotypes between healthy human individuals. Data came from immunoSEQ multiplex PCR; TCRdb stores just in-frame clones and leaves some out. The repertoire holds about 1.5 million clones, with approximately 98% as singletons. The sample comprised naive CD4+ T cells sorted from blood. The receptor source for this set is a man between 25 and 39 years old in good health. Each CDR3 is given with its conserved first and last residue. The D gene is left open where the match is weak. Only part of the rows carry a size: once, few, many, or a class if the clone is expanded.

V	size	J	D	DNA	CDR3
TRBV11-2	.	TRBJ2-7	TRBD2	TGTGCCAGCAGCCCCCGGCTAGCGGATAGCTCCTACGAGCAGTACTTC	CASSPRLADSSYEQYF
TRBV10-2	.	TRBJ2-7	.	TGCGCCAGCAGTGACGCTATCCACGAGCAGTACTTC	CASSDAIHEQYF
TRBV7-8	.	TRBJ1-5	.	TGTGCCAGCAGCTTAGTGGGGGATAGCAATCAGCCCCAGCATTTT	CASSLVGDSNQPQHF
TRBV9	.	TRBJ1-3	.	TGTGCCAGCAACGACAGGCCTGGAAACACCATATATTTT	CASNDRPGNTIYF
TRBV7-6	once	TRBJ2-3	.	TGTGCCAGCAGCTTAGACAACAGGGCCTGGGATACGCAGTATTTT	CASSLDNRAWDTQYF
TRBV18	.	TRBJ2-1	.	TGTGCCAGCTCACCAGTTGTCCAGGAAGGTGAGCAGTTCTTC	CASSPVVQEGEQFF
TRBV7-2	.	TRBJ2-5	TRBD2	TGTGCCAGCAGCTTAAGGGGCTTTGGGCTAGCGGGAATGGAGACCCAGTACTTC	CASSLRGFGLAGMETQYF
TRBV2	.	TRBJ2-7	TRBD1	TGTGCCAGCAGTGCCGGGACAGGAGCCTACGAGCAGTACTTC	CASSAGTGAYEQYF
TRBV2	.	TRBJ2-1	TRBD2	TGTGCCAGCTCCTATGGGCGGGGGTCCAATGAGCAGTTCTTC	CASSYGRGSNEQFF
TRBV7-3	.	TRBJ2-3	TRBD2	TGTGCCAGCAGCCCAGGGACTAGCAAAGGAGATACGCAGTATTTT	CASSPGTSKGDTQYF
TRBV5-5	.	TRBJ1-4	.	TGTGCCAGCAGTTTCACAGGCCGATTAAATGAAAAACTGTTTTTT	CASSFTGRLNEKLFF
TRBV18	.	TRBJ2-3	.	TGTGCCAGCTCACCGAGTCAGGGATCAGATACGCAGTATTTT	CASSPSQGSDTQYF
TRBV2	.	TRBJ1-5	.	TGTGCCAGCAGTGGAAATAGGGGGACGCAGCCCCAGCATTTT	CASSGNRGTQPQHF
TRBV28	.	TRBJ1-4	.	TGTGCCAGCAGTTTGGTTGGGTTGGAGGAAAAACTGTTTTTT	CASSLVGLEEKLFF
TRBV5-1	.	TRBJ1-1	.	TGCGCCAGCAGCTTGGACGGACAGAGGTCTTCTGAAGCTTTCTTT	CASSLDGQRSSEAFF
TRBV2	.	TRBJ1-1	.	TGTGCCAGCAGGGACGGCGAAGCTTTCTTT	CASRDGEAFF
TRBV6-1	.	TRBJ2-6	.	TGTGCCGCGACATGGGGGAACTCTGGGGCCAACGTCCTGACTTTC	CAATWGNSGANVLTF
TRBV5-1	.	TRBJ2-7	.	TGCGCCAGCAGCTTGGAGGGCTATCAATACTCCTACGAGCAGTACTTC	CASSLEGYQYSYEQYF
TRBV28	few	TRBJ2-7	.	TGTGCCAGCAGTTTAACTCTGGGCAGGGGCTACGAGCAGTACTTC	CASSLTLGRGYEQYF
TRBV5-1	.	TRBJ2-4	.	TGCGCCAGCAGCTTGGACGGACAGTCTAGAGGTGGGAACATTCAGTACTTC	CASSLDGQSRGGNIQYF
TRBV6-5	once	TRBJ2-5	.	TGTGCCAGCAGTCGGACCGTCCAAGAGACCCAGTACTTC	CASSRTVQETQYF
TRBV9	.	TRBJ2-3	.	TGTGCCAGCAACCGGGTGGGGACAGATACGCAGTATTTT	CASNRVGTDTQYF
TRBV5-4	.	TRBJ1-2	.	TGTGCCAGCAGCTTGGAGGACAGACCTAACTATGGCTACACCTTC	CASSLEDRPNYGYTF
TRBV30	.	TRBJ2-1	TRBD1	TGTGCCTGGAGGAGACAGGGATCCCCGAATGAGCAGTTCTTC	CAWRRQGSPNEQFF
TRBV18	.	TRBJ2-7	.	TGTGCCAGCTCACCGGCAGGTTCCTACGAGCAGTACTTC	CASSPAGSYEQYF
TRBV2	once	TRBJ2-1	TRBD2	TGTGCCAGCAGTGAAGGTAGCGGGAGGGCCATACGGTTCTTC	CASSEGSGRAIRFF
TRBV28	.	TRBJ2-7	.	TGTGCCAGCAGTTTACCGGGACACTCCTACGAGCAGTACTTC	CASSLPGHSYEQYF
TRBV28	.	TRBJ2-7	TRBD2	TGTGCCAGCAGTCAGACTAGCGTACCCTACGAGCAGTACTTC	CASSQTSVPYEQYF
TRBV5-6	.	TRBJ2-1	TRBD2	TGTGCCAGCAGCTTGTTGGCTCTAGCGGGAGAGGTTGAGCAGTTCTTC	CASSLLALAGEVEQFF
TRBV4-2	.	TRBJ2-5	TRBD2	TGTGCCAGCAGCCAAGAAACGGGGGGTTGGGAGACCCAGTACTTC	CASSQETGGWETQYF
TRBV6-1	.	TRBJ2-7	.	TGTGCCAGCAGTGCAAGCGGCCAAACCGAGCAGTACTTC	CASSASGQTEQYF
TRBV10-3	.	TRBJ2-1	TRBD2	TGTGCCATCAGTGAGTCGAAGGCTAGCGGGAGGGGAAAACAGTTCTTC	CAISESKASGRGKQFF
TRBV4-2	.	TRBJ2-3	TRBD2	TGTGCCAGCAGCCAAGCCTTCCGTTGGGCTAGCGGGAGTGATACGCAGTATTTT	CASSQAFRWASGSDTQYF
TRBV11-2	.	TRBJ2-3	TRBD1	TGTGCCAGCAGCTTCGGTGTCACAGGGGCGGATACGCAGTATTTT	CASSFGVTGADTQYF
TRBV2	.	TRBJ2-2	TRBD2	TGTGCCAGCAGTGAGTTTCTAGCGGCGAACACCGGGGAGCTGTTTTTT	CASSEFLAANTGELFF
TRBV7-6	.	TRBJ2-5	.	TGTGCCAGCAGCTTAAAAGAGACCCAGTACTTC	CASSLKETQYF
TRBV5-1	.	TRBJ1-1	TRBD1	TGCGCCAGCAGCTACGGACAGGGGGAGCAAGCTTTCTTT	CASSYGQGEQAFF
TRBV11-1	.	TRBJ2-7	TRBD1	TGTGCCAGCAGCGTCCAAGGGACAGCTTACGAGCAGTACTTC	CASSVQGTAYEQYF
TRBV7-2	.	TRBJ1-4	.	TGTGCCAGCACCACTTTTTCCGGGGTACGGGAAAAACTGTTTTTT	CASTTFSGVREKLFF
TRBV29-1	.	TRBJ2-7	.	TGCAGCGTCGGTGGGGCGGGGAGCTCCTACGAGCAGTACTTC	CSVGGAGSSYEQYF
TRBV9	.	TRBJ1-5	.	TGTGCCAGCAGCGGGGGACTAGAGAGCAATCAGCCCCAGCATTTT	CASSGGLESNQPQHF
TRBV9	once	TRBJ1-2	.	TGTGCCAGCAGCCCCCTCGTGGGCCGATCCTCGCAGGGCTACACCTTC	CASSPLVGRSSQGYTF
TRBV28	.	TRBJ1-2	.	TGTGCCAGCAGCCGGACGGACTATGGCTACACCTTC	CASSRTDYGYTF
TRBV27	.	TRBJ1-1	.	TGTGCCAGCACGGGACGGAAGAACACTGAAGCTTTCTTT	CASTGRKNTEAFF
TRBV9	.	TRBJ1-2	.	TGTGCCAGCAGCGTAGCGGGAAATCGGGGCTATGGCTACACCTTC	CASSVAGNRGYGYTF
TRBV10-3	.	TRBJ1-5	.	TGTGCCATCAGTGATGGGGGGGCTTTTGCCCAGCATTTT	CAISDGGAFAQHF
TRBV15	.	TRBJ1-1	TRBD1	TGTGCCACCAGCCCCCGGACAGGGGGTGAAGCTTTCTTT	CATSPRTGGEAFF
TRBV6-1	once	TRBJ2-2	.	TGTGCCAGTTCACAGGGAGTCACCGGGGAGCTGTTTTTT	CASSQGVTGELFF
TRBV5-1	.	TRBJ1-1	TRBD1	TGCGCCAGCAGCTGGGGGACAGGGACGGTGAACACTGAAGCTTTCTTT	CASSWGTGTVNTEAFF
TRBV19	.	TRBJ1-5	.	TGTGCCAGTAGTATTCAACCCACCATTGGAGGCAATCAGCCCCAGCATTTT	CASSIQPTIGGNQPQHF
TRBV30	.	TRBJ1-1	TRBD1	TGTGCCTGTGAGCTACGGACAGGGGTGGCTGAAGCTTTCTTT	CACELRTGVAEAFF
TRBV11-2	.	TRBJ2-7	TRBD2	TGTGCCAGCAGCTTAATACGGCTAGCGGGAGCCTACGAGCAGTACTTC	CASSLIRLAGAYEQYF
TRBV4-1	.	TRBJ2-1	TRBD2	TGCGCCAGCAGCCAGGGCGGACTAGCGGGAGGGAAATACAATGAGCAGTTCTTC	CASSQGGLAGGKYNEQFF
TRBV7-2	.	TRBJ2-1	.	TGTGCCAGCAGCTTAGTTACGACGGGAAGGGTTGAGCAGTTCTTC	CASSLVTTGRVEQFF
TRBV29-1	.	TRBJ2-3	.	TGCAGCGTACACAGTACAGATACGCAGTATTTT	CSVHSTDTQYF
TRBV28	once	TRBJ2-1	TRBD1	TGTGCCAGCAGTTGGGGACAGGGGCTAGGTCAGCAGTTCTTC	CASSWGQGLGQQFF
TRBV18	.	TRBJ2-7	TRBD2	TGTGCCAGCTCACCGGGACTAGCAAGTGAGCAGTACTTC	CASSPGLASEQYF
TRBV18	.	TRBJ2-3	.	TGTGCCAGCTCACCGGCTGTTAGCACAGATACGCAGTATTTT	CASSPAVSTDTQYF
TRBV6-5	.	TRBJ1-5	.	TGTGCCAGCAGTCGGGACCGCAATCAGCCCCAGCATTTT	CASSRDRNQPQHF